Listed below are T cell receptor beta chains from one sample, sequenced in a study of blood T cell dynamics during melanoma immunotherapy. Profiled with immunoSEQ multiplex PCR; TCRdb holds only in-frame clones, not every one. The data hold roughly 7,900 clones, with more than 65% observed a single time. Material: blood, obtained from a patient treated with checkpoint blockade. The receptor set was obtained from a human donor with melanoma. Each CDR3 is given without its conserved first and last residue. Fields, in order: CDR3 protein, V gene.

CDR3 protein: ASSPGTPNTEAF
V gene: TRBV14

CDR3 protein: ASRGTGLQETQY
V gene: TRBV7-2

CDR3 protein: ASSQGLGTGGEQY
V gene: TRBV4-1

CDR3 protein: ASSGSGRASGELF
V gene: TRBV5-1

CDR3 protein: ASSNRSRANYGYT
V gene: TRBV19

CDR3 protein: ASSLEGSSYEQY
V gene: TRBV7-9

CDR3 protein: ASSATGSSYNSPLH
V gene: TRBV5-1

CDR3 protein: ASSSYRQGGSPLH
V gene: TRBV19

CDR3 protein: ASSLPGANEQF
V gene: TRBV27

CDR3 protein: ASSRQGRNYGYT
V gene: TRBV27

CDR3 protein: ASSEEGTGSQPQH
V gene: TRBV6-1

CDR3 protein: AWSAGFKETQY
V gene: TRBV30

CDR3 protein: ASSLPGAYNEQF
V gene: TRBV7-6

CDR3 protein: ASSLRLVDIGYSYNEQF
V gene: TRBV5-5

CDR3 protein: ASSPLTGDGYT
V gene: TRBV4-1

CDR3 protein: ASSLEFSEQY
V gene: TRBV7-2

CDR3 protein: ASSAQMGNTEAF
V gene: TRBV9

CDR3 protein: ASSENPLDSPLH
V gene: TRBV6-1

CDR3 protein: SVGPRTSGSDTGELF
V gene: TRBV29-1